Detailed here is one T cell receptor beta chain. Germline V CDR1 and CDR2: LNHDA, SQIVND (reference sequence). The V end was cut by 7 bases, the J end by 3 bases, with 9 bases between. The CDR3 is 12 residues long. Here immunoSEQ multiplex PCR was the method, and the copy in TCRdb shows in-frame clones only, minus some. Of about 240,000 clones in the sample, roughly 87% were seen once. The entry originates in a study of blood T cell repertoires in COVID-19. About the research overall: T cells, B-cell-depleted T cells, or PBMCs provided the cDNA or gDNA that served as material.

Cohorts were assigned according to the clinical history that participants reported. This clonotype was sampled from a woman in her twenties or thirties with acute COVID-19. The genes are TRBV19 and TRBJ1-2; D is undetermined. Specimen: PBMCs or T cells enriched from blood (not recorded which). The CDR3 sequence is CASKMSYYGYTF. In nucleotides, the CDR3 is TGTGCCAGTAAGATGAGTTACTATGGCTACACCTTC.